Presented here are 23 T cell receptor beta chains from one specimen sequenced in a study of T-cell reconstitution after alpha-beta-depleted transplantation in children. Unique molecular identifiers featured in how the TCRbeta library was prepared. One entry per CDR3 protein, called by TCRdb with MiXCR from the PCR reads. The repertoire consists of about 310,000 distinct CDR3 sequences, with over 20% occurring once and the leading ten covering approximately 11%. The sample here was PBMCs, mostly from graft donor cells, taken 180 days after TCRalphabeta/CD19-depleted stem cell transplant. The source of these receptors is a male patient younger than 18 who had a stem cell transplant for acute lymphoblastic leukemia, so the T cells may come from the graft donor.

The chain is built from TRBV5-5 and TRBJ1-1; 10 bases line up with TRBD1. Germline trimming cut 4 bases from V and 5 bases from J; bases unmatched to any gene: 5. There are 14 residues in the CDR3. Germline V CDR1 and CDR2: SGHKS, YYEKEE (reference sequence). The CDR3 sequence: CASSPGQGRTEAFF. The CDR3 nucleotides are TGTGCCAGCAGCCCGGGACAGGGGAGGACTGAAGCTTTCTTT.

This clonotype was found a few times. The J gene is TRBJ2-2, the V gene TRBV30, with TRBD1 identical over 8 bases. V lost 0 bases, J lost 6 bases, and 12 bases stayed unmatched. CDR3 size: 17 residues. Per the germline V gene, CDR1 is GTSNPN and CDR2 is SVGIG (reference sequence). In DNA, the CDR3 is TGTGCCTGGAGTGTACGGTGGGGCAGGGGGCGCCCCGGGGAGCTGTTTTTT. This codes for CAWSVRWGRGRPGELFF.

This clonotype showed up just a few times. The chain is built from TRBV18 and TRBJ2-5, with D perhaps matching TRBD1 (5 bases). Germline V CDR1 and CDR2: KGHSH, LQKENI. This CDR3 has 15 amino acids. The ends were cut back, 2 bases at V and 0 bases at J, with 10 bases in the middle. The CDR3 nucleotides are TGTGCCAGCTCACCAAGGAAGGGGTACCAAGAGACCCAGTACTTC. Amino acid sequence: CASSPRKGYQETQYF.

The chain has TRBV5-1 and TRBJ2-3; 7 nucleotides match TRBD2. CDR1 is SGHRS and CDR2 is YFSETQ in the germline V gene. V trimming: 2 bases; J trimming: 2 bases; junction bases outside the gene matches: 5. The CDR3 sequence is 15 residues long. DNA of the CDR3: TGCGCCAGCAGCTTTCGACTAGCCTCCACAGATACGCAGTATTTT. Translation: CASSFRLASTDTQYF.

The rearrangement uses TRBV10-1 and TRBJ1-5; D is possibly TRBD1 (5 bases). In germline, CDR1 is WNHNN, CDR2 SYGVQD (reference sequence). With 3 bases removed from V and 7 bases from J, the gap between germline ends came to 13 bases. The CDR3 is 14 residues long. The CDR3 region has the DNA TGCGCCAGCAGTGAATTAAGGGGCCGGCAGCCCCAGCATTTT. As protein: CASSELRGRQPQHF.

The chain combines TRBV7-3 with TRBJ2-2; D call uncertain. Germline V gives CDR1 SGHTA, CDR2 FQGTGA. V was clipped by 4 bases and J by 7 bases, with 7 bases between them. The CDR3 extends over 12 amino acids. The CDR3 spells CASSSSGGELFF. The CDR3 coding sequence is TGTGCCAGCAGCTCCAGTGGCGGGGAGCTGTTTTTT.

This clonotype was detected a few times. CDR3 amino acids: CASSLNPWGRADTQYF. The CDR3 region has the DNA TGTGCCAGCAGCTTAAATCCGTGGGGAAGAGCAGATACGCAGTATTTT. The chain combines TRBV7-3 with TRBJ2-3; unclear D gene. V was cut by 1 base and J by 4 bases, with 15 bases left in between. Germline CDR1 and CDR2: SGHTA and FQGTGA. The CDR3 length is 16 residues.

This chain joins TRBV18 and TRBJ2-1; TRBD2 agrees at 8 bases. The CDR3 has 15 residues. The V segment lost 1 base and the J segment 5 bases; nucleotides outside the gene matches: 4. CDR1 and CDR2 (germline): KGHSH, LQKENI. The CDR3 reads CASSPRTAGDNEQFF. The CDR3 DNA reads TGTGCCAGCTCACCACGGACAGCGGGAGACAATGAGCAGTTCTTC.

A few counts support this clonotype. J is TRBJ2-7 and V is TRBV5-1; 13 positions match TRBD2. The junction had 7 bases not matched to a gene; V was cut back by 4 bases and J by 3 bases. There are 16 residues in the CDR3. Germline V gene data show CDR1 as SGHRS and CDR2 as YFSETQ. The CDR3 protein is CASSPGLAGVGYEQYF. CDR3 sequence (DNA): TGCGCCAGCAGCCCTGGACTAGCGGGAGTAGGCTACGAGCAGTACTTC.

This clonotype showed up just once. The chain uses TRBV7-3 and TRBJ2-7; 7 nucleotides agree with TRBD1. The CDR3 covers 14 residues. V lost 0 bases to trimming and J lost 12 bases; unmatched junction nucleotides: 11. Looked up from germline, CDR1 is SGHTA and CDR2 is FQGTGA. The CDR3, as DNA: TGTGCCAGCAGCTTAACCCCACAAGACAGGGAAACGTACTTC. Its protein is CASSLTPQDRETYF.

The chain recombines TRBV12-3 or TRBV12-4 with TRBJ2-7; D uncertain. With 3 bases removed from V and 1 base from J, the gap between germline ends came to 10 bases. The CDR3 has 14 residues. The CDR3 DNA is TGTGCCAGCAGTTTGTGGCGTAAGTCCTACGAGCAGTACTTC. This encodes CASSLWRKSYEQYF.

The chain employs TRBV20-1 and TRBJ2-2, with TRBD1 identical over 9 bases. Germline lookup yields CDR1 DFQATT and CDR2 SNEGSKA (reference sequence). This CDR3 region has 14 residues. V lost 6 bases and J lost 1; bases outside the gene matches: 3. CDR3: CSATGQGNTGELFF. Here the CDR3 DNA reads TGCAGTGCAACGGGACAGGGGAACACCGGGGAGCTGTTTTTT.

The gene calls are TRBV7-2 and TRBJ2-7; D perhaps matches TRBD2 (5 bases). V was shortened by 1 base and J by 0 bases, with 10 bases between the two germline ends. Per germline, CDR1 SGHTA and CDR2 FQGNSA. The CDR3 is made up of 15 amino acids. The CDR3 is CASSLGGYSSYEQYF. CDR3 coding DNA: TGTGCCAGCAGCTTAGGAGGGTATAGCTCCTACGAGCAGTACTTC.

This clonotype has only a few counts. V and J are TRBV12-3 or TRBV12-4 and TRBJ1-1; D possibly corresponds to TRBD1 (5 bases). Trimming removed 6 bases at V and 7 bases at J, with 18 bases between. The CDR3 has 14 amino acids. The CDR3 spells CASSPGTPLYEAFF. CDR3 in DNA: TGTGCCAGCAGCCCCGGGACCCCCTTATATGAAGCTTTCTTT.

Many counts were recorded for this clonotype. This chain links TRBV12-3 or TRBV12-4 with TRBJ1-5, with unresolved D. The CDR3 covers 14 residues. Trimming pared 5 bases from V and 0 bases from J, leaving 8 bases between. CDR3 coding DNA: TGTGCCAGCAGTCCCATCGGTAGCAATCAGCCCCAGCATTTT. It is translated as CASSPIGSNQPQHF.

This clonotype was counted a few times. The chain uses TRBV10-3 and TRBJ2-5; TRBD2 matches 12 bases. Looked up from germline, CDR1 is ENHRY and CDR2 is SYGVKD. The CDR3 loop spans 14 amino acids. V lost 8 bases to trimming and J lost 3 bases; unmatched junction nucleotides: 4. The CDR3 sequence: CAIATSGREETQYF. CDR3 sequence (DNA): TGTGCCATCGCGACTAGCGGGAGAGAAGAGACCCAGTACTTC.

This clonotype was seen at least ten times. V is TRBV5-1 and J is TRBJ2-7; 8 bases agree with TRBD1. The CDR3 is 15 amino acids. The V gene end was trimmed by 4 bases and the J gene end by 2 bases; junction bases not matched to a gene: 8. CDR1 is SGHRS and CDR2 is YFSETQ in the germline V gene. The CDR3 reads CASSLAGTGPYEQYF. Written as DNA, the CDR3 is TGCGCCAGCAGCCTTGCCGGGACAGGTCCCTACGAGCAGTACTTC.

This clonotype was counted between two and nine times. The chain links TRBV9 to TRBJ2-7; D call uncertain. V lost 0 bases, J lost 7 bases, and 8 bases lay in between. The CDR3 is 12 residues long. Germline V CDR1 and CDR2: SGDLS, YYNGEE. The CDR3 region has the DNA TGTGCCAGCAGCGTAGCCTCCGGAGAGCAGTACTTC. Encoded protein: CASSVASGEQYF.

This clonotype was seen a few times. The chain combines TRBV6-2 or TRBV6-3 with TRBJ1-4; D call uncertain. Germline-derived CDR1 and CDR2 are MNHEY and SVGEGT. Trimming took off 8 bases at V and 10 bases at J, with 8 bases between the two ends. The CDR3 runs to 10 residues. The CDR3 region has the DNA TGTGCCAGCGGCAGAGGAAAACTGTTTTTT. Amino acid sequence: CASGRGKLFF.

In DNA, the CDR3 is TGTGCCAGCAGTGGTTGGGTGGGATTGAACACTGAAGCTTTCTTT. Translating it yields CASSGWVGLNTEAFF. J is TRBJ1-1 and V is TRBV6-1; D uncertain. Germline V gene sequence: CDR1 MNHNS, CDR2 SASEGT. CDR3 length: 15 residues. V lost 4 bases and J 0 bases, leaving 12 bases between the germline ends.

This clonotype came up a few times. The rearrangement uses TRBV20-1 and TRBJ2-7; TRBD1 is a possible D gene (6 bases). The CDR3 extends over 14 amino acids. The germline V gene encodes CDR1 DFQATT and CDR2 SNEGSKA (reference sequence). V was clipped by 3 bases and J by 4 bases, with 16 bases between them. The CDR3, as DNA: TGCAGTGCTAGCTCAGTAATAACAGGGTACGAGCAGTACTTC. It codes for CSASSVITGYEQYF.

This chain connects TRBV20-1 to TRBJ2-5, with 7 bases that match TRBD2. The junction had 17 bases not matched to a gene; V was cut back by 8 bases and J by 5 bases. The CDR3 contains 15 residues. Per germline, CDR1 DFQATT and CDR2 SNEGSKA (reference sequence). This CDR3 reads CSPSAGPSGRETQYF. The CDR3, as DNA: TGCAGTCCCAGCGCGGGACCTAGCGGAAGGGAGACCCAGTACTTC.

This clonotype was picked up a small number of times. The CDR3 bases are TGTGCCAGCAGCCCTGCCCACGCCTACAATGAGCAGTTCTTC. It is translated as CASSPAHAYNEQFF. The V and J genes are TRBV9 and TRBJ2-1, with no clear D. The CDR3 covers 14 residues. CDR1 is SGDLS and CDR2 is YYNGEE in the germline V gene. The V end was cut by 4 bases, the J end by 2 bases, with 10 bases between.